A single TCR beta chain is shown here with its context. Sequencing was performed with immunoSEQ multiplex PCR; in TCRdb, only in-frame clones are kept and a portion is missing. The table has some 120,000 clones, approximately 89% seen once. These data originate in a study of control samples from healthy donors and cancer patients. The sequencing sample was made of blood. The origin of this receptor is a man between 18 and 35 years old in good health.

CDR3 DNA sequence: TGTGCCAGCAGTGAAGAGACAGGTCTCTCCTACGAGCAGTACTTC. Amino acid sequence: CASSEETGLSYEQYF. The chain is built from TRBV2 and TRBJ2-7; a possible D gene is TRBD1 (6 bases). V was cut by 1 base and J by 0 bases, with 10 bases left in between. Germline V gene sequence: CDR1 SNHLY, CDR2 FYNNEI. The CDR3 covers 15 residues.